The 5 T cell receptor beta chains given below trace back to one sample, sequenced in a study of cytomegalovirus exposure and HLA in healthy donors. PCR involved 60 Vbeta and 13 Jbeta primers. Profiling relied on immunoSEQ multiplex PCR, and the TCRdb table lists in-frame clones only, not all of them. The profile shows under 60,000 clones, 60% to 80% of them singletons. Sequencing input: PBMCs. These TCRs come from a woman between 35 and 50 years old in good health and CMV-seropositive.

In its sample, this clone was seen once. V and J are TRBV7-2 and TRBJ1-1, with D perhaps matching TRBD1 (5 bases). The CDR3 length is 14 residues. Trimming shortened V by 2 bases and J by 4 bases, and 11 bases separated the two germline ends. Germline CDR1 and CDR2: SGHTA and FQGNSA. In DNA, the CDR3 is TGTGCCAGCAGCTTAAGGCGGGGGACCACTGAAGCTTTCTTT. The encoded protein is CASSLRRGTTEAFF.

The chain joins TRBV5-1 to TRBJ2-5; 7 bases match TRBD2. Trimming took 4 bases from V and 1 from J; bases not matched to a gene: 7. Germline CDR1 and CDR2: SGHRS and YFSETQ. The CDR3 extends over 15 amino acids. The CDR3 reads CASSGSGNLQETQYF. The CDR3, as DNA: TGCGCCAGCAGCGGGAGCGGGAACCTCCAAGAGACCCAGTACTTC.

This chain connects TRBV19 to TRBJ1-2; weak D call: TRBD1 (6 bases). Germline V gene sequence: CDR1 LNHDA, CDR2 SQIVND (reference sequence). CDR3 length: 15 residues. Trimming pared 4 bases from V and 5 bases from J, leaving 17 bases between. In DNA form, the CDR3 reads TGTGCCAGTAGTAGTCTAGGGGGACGGACTTATGGCTACACCTTC. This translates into CASSSLGGRTYGYTF.

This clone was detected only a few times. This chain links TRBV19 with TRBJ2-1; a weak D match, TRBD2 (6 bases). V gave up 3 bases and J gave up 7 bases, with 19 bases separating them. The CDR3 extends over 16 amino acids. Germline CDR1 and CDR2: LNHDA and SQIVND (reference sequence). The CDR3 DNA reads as TGTGCCAGTAGTATCGGGCTGGCGGGGTCGGGGAATGAGCAGTTCTTC. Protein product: CASSIGLAGSGNEQFF.

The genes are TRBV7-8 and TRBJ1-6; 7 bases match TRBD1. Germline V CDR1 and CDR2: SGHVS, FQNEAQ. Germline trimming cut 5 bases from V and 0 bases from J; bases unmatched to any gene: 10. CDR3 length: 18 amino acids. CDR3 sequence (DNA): TGTGCCAGCAGCCTGATGGACAGGACTTACTCCTATAATTCACCCCTCCACTTT. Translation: CASSLMDRTYSYNSPLHF.